This TCR beta chain was captured in a study of blood T cell repertoires in COVID-19. Clones were read by immunoSEQ multiplex PCR, and TCRdb kept only the in-frame ones, dropping some. The repertoire holds tens of thousands of clones, around 76% seen once, with around a sixth in the top ten. The CDR3 has 13 residues. Trimming took 2 bases from V and 9 from J; bases not matched to a gene: 5. Per germline, CDR1 SEHNR and CDR2 FQNEAQ (reference sequence). This TCR derives from a human donor in a cohort sampled during active COVID-19. Sample: peripheral blood. The V and J genes are TRBV7-9 and TRBJ2-3; TRBD2 matches at 7 bases. The CDR3 bases are TGTGCCAGCAGCTTACCGACTAGCAGCACGCAGTATTTT. It is translated as CASSLPTSSTQYF. Full variable domain (rest looked up from reference TRBV7-9 and TRBJ2-3): DTGVSQNPRHKITKRGQNVTFRCDPISEHNRLYWYRQTLGQGPEFLTYFQNEAQLEKSRLLSDRFSAERPKGSFSTLEIQRTEQGDSAMYLCASSLPTSSTQYFGPGTRLTVL.